The 17 T cell receptor beta chains in this list originate from one sample, sequenced in a study of shared clonotypes between healthy human individuals. Only in-frame clones appear in the TCRdb table, and some are missing; sequencing was by immunoSEQ multiplex PCR. The sample consists of approximately 2.1 million clones, about 92% of them appearing once. Sample: naive CD4+ T cells from PBMCs. The subset denotes: CD45RA+ positively selected. The receptors stem from a man aged 18 to 29 in good health. Some clones in this sample may be carry-over from other donors' samples.

The V call is TRBV7-9, the J call TRBJ2-7; D might be TRBD1 (5 bases). Per the germline V gene, CDR1 is SEHNR and CDR2 is FQNEAQ (reference sequence). The CDR3 loop spans 12 amino acids. The germline V and J ends were trimmed by 3 bases and 6 bases, with 9 bases remaining between them. The CDR3 here is CASSFGAGEQYF. As DNA, the CDR3 is TGTGCCAGCAGCTTTGGGGCTGGCGAGCAGTACTTC.

V is TRBV5-1 and J is TRBJ1-3; D not resolved. Germline CDR1 is SGHRS and CDR2 is YFSETQ. V shed 5 bases and J shed 4 bases, with 13 bases lying between them. This CDR3 is 14 amino acids long. The CDR3 spells CASSQRERGNTIYF. The CDR3 coding sequence is TGCGCCAGCAGTCAGAGGGAAAGGGGAAACACCATATATTTT.

This clone was seen just once. The gene calls are TRBV7-3 and TRBJ2-1, with D possibly being TRBD1 (5 bases). Trimming pared 3 bases from V and 6 bases from J, leaving 12 bases between. This CDR3 has 14 residues. In germline, CDR1 is SGHTA, CDR2 FQGTGA. The CDR3 sequence is CASSFTGKGNEQFF. The DNA for the CDR3 is TGTGCCAGCAGCTTTACAGGCAAAGGCAATGAGCAGTTCTTC.

A single count supports this clone. V is TRBV10-3 and J is TRBJ1-3; D gene unclear. Trimming shortened V by 6 bases and J by 0 bases, and 15 bases separated the two germline ends. Germline V CDR1 and CDR2: ENHRY, SYGVKD. The CDR3 length is 16 residues. DNA for the CDR3: TGTGCCATCAGCAAATCGCCAGGAGACTCTGGAAACACCATATATTTT. The encoded protein is CAISKSPGDSGNTIYF.

V gene TRBV28 combines with J gene TRBJ1-5; a possible D gene is TRBD1 (5 bases). Germline V gene sequence: CDR1 MDHEN, CDR2 SYDVKM. V was trimmed by 7 bases and J by 7 bases, leaving 14 bases between them. CDR3 length: 13 amino acids. The CDR3 reads CASTLGVFQPQHF. The CDR3 DNA sequence: TGTGCCAGCACCCTGGGGGTATTCCAGCCCCAGCATTTT. The complete variable domain, with remaining parts taken from reference TRBV28 and TRBJ1-5, reads DVKVTQSSRYLVKRTGEKVFLECVQDMDHENMFWYRQDPGLGLRLIYFSYDVKMKEKGDIPEGYSVSREKKERFSLILESASTNQTSMYLCASTLGVFQPQHFGDGTRLSIL.

V gene TRBV18 combines with J gene TRBJ2-7; the match to TRBD2 covers 7 bases. From germline, CDR1 is KGHSH and CDR2 LQKENI. The CDR3 has 14 amino acids. V shed 6 bases and J 6 bases; nucleotides not matched to a gene: 11. CDR3 nucleotides: TGTGCCAGCTCCTTTGGACTGGGAGGGTCCGAGCAGTACTTC. This translates into CASSFGLGGSEQYF.

V and J are TRBV7-6 and TRBJ2-1, with 12 bases fitting TRBD2. CDR1 and CDR2 (germline): SGHVS, FNYEAQ. The V gene end was trimmed by 4 bases and the J gene end by 5 bases; junction bases not matched to a gene: 3. The CDR3 spans 15 residues. DNA of the CDR3: TGTGCCAGCAGCTCTTGGACTAGCGGGGACAATGAGCAGTTCTTC. Its translation is CASSSWTSGDNEQFF.

The CDR3: CASSLVTGGARIGELFF. Here the CDR3 DNA reads TGCGCCAGCAGCTTGGTAACAGGGGGCGCCCGGATCGGGGAGCTGTTTTTT. V usage is TRBV5-1 and J usage is TRBJ2-2; 9 bases are shared with TRBD1. The J segment lost 7 bases and the V segment lost 0 bases, leaving 10 bases of the junction unmatched. This CDR3 is built from 17 residues. Germline assignment: CDR1 SGHRS and CDR2 YFSETQ.

V usage is TRBV7-2 and J usage is TRBJ1-1; 7 bases fit TRBD1. Per the germline V gene, CDR1 is SGHTA and CDR2 is FQGNSA. Trimming took 5 bases from V and 1 from J; bases not matched to a gene: 4. This CDR3 comprises 14 residues. For the CDR3, the DNA is TGTGCCAGCAGCAAGACAGGGCAGAACACTGAAGCTTTCTTT. This encodes CASSKTGQNTEAFF. Together with reference TRBV7-2 and TRBJ1-1, the CDR3 gives the full variable domain: GAGVSQSPSNKVTEKGKDVELRCDPISGHTALYWYRQSLGQGLEFLIYFQGNSAPDKSGLPSDRFSAERTGGSVSTLTIQRTQQEDSAVYLCASSKTGQNTEAFFGQGTRLTVV.

The genes are TRBV7-2 and TRBJ1-5; possible D gene TRBD1, 6 bases. The CDR3 loop spans 13 amino acids. The germline gives CDR1 SGHTA, CDR2 FQGNSA. The V end lost 7 bases, the J end lost 2 bases, and 9 bases lay between the germline ends. The DNA for the CDR3 is TGTGCCAGCACAGGGGATGGCAATCAGCCCCAGCATTTT. It encodes CASTGDGNQPQHF.

The V and J genes are TRBV18 and TRBJ2-7; TRBD1 matches 7 bases. This CDR3 contains 14 residues. Trimming took 4 bases from V and 3 from J; bases not matched to a gene: 6. Germline V gene sequence: CDR1 KGHSH, CDR2 LQKENI. The CDR3 spells CASSLYRDSYEQYF. The DNA of the CDR3 is TGTGCCAGCTCACTATACCGGGACAGCTACGAGCAGTACTTC.

The J gene is TRBJ2-5, the V gene TRBV7-9; 7 bases agree with TRBD2. The germline V gene encodes CDR1 SEHNR and CDR2 FQNEAQ (reference sequence). CDR3 length: 15 amino acids. Trimming at V came to 5 bases and at J to 3 bases, leaving 9 bases not matched to a gene. This CDR3 is CASSPHLAVKETQYF. The CDR3 DNA follows: TGTGCCAGCAGCCCTCACCTAGCGGTGAAAGAGACCCAGTACTTC. Full variable domain (missing parts from reference TRBV7-9 and TRBJ2-5): DTGVSQNPRHKITKRGQNVTFRCDPISEHNRLYWYRQTLGQGPEFLTYFQNEAQLEKSRLLSDRFSAERPKGSFSTLEIQRTEQGDSAMYLCASSPHLAVKETQYFGPGTRLLVL.

This clone was observed once. The V gene is TRBV18, the J gene TRBJ2-3, with no clear D. Per the germline V gene, CDR1 is KGHSH and CDR2 is LQKENI. The CDR3 extends over 13 amino acids. V dropped 5 bases and J dropped 2 bases, with 8 bases sitting between them. CDR3 sequence (DNA): TGTGCCAGCTCAATGGCAGCCACAGATACGCAGTATTTT. Amino acid sequence: CASSMAATDTQYF.

The V call is TRBV28, the J call TRBJ1-1; D is unresolved. This CDR3 comprises 16 residues. Germline-derived CDR1 and CDR2 are MDHEN and SYDVKM. The germline V and J ends were trimmed by 7 bases and 1 base, with 19 bases remaining between them. The CDR3 reads CASNHRGVPPNTEAFF. CDR3 nucleotide sequence: TGTGCCAGCAACCACCGCGGAGTACCCCCGAACACTGAAGCTTTCTTT.

V gene TRBV9 combines with J gene TRBJ2-2; D possibly corresponds to TRBD2 (6 bases). The V and J ends lost 7 bases and 3 bases respectively, with 16 bases between them. The CDR3 runs 15 residues. Germline-derived CDR1 and CDR2 are SGDLS and YYNGEE. The CDR3 here is CASASRTGDTGELFF. DNA of the CDR3: TGTGCCAGCGCTTCCCGGACGGGGGACACCGGGGAGCTGTTTTTT.

As DNA, the CDR3 is TGTGCCAGCAGCAGCGAGGGGGACCAGCCCCAGCATTTT. Its protein is CASSSEGDQPQHF. The chain has TRBV7-2 and TRBJ1-5; TRBD1 is a possible D gene (6 bases). Germline V gives CDR1 SGHTA, CDR2 FQGNSA. This CDR3 comprises 13 residues. V was shortened by 5 bases and J by 7 bases, with 12 bases between the two germline ends. Using reference TRBV7-2 and TRBJ1-5 for the parts outside the CDR3, the full variable domain is GAGVSQSPSNKVTEKGKDVELRCDPISGHTALYWYRQSLGQGLEFLIYFQGNSAPDKSGLPSDRFSAERTGGSVSTLTIQRTQQEDSAVYLCASSSEGDQPQHFGDGTRLSIL.

This clone has just a few counts. The chain has TRBV5-1 and TRBJ1-1; D is possibly TRBD1 (6 bases). Germline CDR1 and CDR2: SGHRS and YFSETQ. With 6 bases removed from V and 4 bases from J, the gap between germline ends came to 13 bases. This CDR3 spans 13 amino acids. Written as DNA, the CDR3 is TGCGCCAGCAAGGTAGAAGGGGGCACTGAAGCTTTCTTT. This sequence encodes CASKVEGGTEAFF.